Listed here are 2 T cell receptor beta chains from one sample, sequenced in a study of CD8+ T cells in alopecia areata. RNA, once extracted, was reverse transcribed into cDNA for use as the sequencing template. The assay was immunoSEQ multiplex PCR, and TCRdb's table has in-frame clones only and misses some. In the table there are about 120,000 clones, more than 30% of which are singletons. The specimen was CD4+ T cells sorted from blood. These receptors were taken from a human donor with alopecia areata.

The rearrangement uses TRBV29-1 and TRBJ2-7, with D tentatively TRBD1 (6 bases). Trimming cost V 7 bases and J 2 bases, with 15 bases left between them. Germline V gene lookup returns CDR1 SQVTM and CDR2 ANQGSEA. The CDR3 extends over 13 amino acids. The CDR3 DNA reads TGCAGCGCCTTCCGAGGGGGAACCTACGAGCAGTACTTC. It specifies CSAFRGGTYEQYF.

The rearrangement links TRBV7-2 to TRBJ1-2; 8 bases are a match to TRBD1. This CDR3 is 14 amino acids long. Germline V CDR1 and CDR2: SGHTA, FQGNSA. The V gene end was trimmed by 5 bases and the J gene end by 3 bases; junction bases not matched to a gene: 5. The CDR3 DNA is TGTGCCAGCAGCGTAGACAGGGGCTACTATGGCTACACCTTC. Protein sequence: CASSVDRGYYGYTF.